The T cell receptor beta chain under discussion was sequenced for a study of blood T cell repertoires in COVID-19. Generated by immunoSEQ multiplex PCR, the TCRdb table keeps only in-frame clones and is missing some. This table holds tens of thousands of clones, roughly nine tenths found once. Per the germline V gene, CDR1 is SGHAT and CDR2 is FQDESV (reference sequence). V was pared by 5 bases and J by 2 bases, with 4 bases of the junction left unmatched. The CDR3 consists of 16 residues. The genes are TRBV11-1 and TRBJ2-2; TRBD1 agrees at 11 bases. The sequenced material came from peripheral blood. The origin of this receptor is a man aged 60 to 69 with active COVID-19. The CDR3 coding sequence is TGTGCCAGCAGCCCCGGACAGGGGGCTAACACCGGGGAGCTGTTTTTT. This encodes CASSPGQGANTGELFF.